This T cell receptor (beta chain) was sequenced during a study of CD8 T cells in Susac syndrome. Germline V lookup: CDR1 MNHEY, CDR2 SMNVEV (reference sequence). Trimming took off 6 bases at V and 3 bases at J, with 21 bases between the two ends. The CDR3 sequence is 17 residues long. TCR beta sequences were obtained from blood CD8+ and CD4+ T cells. Random hexamers served to reverse transcribe roughly 0.45 to 1 ug RNA. TCRdb recomputed calls from the immunoSEQ multiplex PCR reads with MiXCR, one row per CDR3 protein. This table has 150,000 to 200,000 distinct CDR3 sequences, approximately 90% appearing once.

Specimen: CD4+ T cells from PBMCs. This chain links TRBV27 with TRBJ1-3, with D perhaps matching TRBD1 (5 bases). This sequence was found in a human donor in good health. The CDR3 bases are TGTGCCAGCAGCCCCAGTGGGTGGGACGGCGATGGAAACACCATATATTTT. Its translation is CASSPSGWDGDGNTIYF.